The entry below gives a single TCR beta chain sequence along with its context. Its antigen is not known. The CDR3 runs to 13 residues. Trimming removed 0 bases at V and 12 bases at J, with 12 bases between. From germline, CDR1 is MNHNS and CDR2 SASEGT. The sample belongs to a study of response to subunit inactivated influenza vaccine. Study observations and caveats: New T cells are recruited in small numbers by each seasonal influenza vaccination, according to the authors' suggestion.

MiXCR, run by TCRdb on the RT-PCR reads, gives a single entry per CDR3 protein. The sample contains hundreds of thousands of distinct CDR3 sequences, approximately 15% of which appear only once. V is TRBV6-1 and J is TRBJ2-1; D is uncertain. The sample consisted of PBMCs from blood, taken roughly 15 days before vaccination. The TCR originated in a man aged 50 or older who received an inactivated influenza vaccine. The CDR3 sequence is CASSEAVSSAQFF. The CDR3 DNA reads as TGTGCCAGCAGTGAAGCGGTTTCTAGTGCGCAGTTCTTC.